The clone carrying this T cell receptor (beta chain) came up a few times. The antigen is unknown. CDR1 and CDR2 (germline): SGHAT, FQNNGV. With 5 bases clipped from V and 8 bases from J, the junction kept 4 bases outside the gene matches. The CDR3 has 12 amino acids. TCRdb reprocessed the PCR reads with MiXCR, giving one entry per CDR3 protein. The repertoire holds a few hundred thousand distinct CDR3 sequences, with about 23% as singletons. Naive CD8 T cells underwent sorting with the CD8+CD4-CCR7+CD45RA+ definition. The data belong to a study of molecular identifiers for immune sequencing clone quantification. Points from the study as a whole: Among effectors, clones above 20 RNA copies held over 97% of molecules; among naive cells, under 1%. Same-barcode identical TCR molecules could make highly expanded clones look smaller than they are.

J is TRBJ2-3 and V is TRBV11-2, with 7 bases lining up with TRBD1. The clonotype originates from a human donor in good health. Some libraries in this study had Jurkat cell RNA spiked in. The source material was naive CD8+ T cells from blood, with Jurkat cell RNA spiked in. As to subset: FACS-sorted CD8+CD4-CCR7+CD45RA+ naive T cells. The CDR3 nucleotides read TGTGCCAGCAGCCAAGACAGGGTTACGCAGTATTTT. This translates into CASSQDRVTQYF.